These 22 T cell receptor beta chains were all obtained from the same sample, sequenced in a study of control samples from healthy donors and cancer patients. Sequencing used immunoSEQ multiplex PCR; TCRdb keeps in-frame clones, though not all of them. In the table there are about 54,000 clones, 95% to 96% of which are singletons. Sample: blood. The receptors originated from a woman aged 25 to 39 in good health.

DNA for the CDR3: TGTGCCAGCAGTTATAGCGGCAGGGACGGCTACACCTTC. Its protein product is CASSYSGRDGYTF. J is TRBJ1-2 and V is TRBV6-5; D perhaps matches TRBD1 (5 bases). The CDR3 runs to 13 residues. The V and J ends lost 3 bases and 8 bases respectively, with 13 bases between them. The germline V gene encodes CDR1 MNHEY and CDR2 SVGAGI.

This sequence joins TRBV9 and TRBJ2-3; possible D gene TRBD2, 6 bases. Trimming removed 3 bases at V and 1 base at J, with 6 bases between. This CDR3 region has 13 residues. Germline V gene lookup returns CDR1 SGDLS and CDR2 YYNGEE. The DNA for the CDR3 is TGTGCCAGCAGCGGGGGGGGCACAGATACGCAGTATTTT. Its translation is CASSGGGTDTQYF.

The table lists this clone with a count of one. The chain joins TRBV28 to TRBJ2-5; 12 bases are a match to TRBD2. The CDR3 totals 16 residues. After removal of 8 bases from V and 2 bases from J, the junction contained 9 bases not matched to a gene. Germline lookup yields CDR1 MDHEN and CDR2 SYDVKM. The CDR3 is CASSRPGLAGQETQYF. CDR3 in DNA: TGTGCCAGCTCCCGCCCCGGACTAGCGGGACAAGAGACCCAGTACTTC.

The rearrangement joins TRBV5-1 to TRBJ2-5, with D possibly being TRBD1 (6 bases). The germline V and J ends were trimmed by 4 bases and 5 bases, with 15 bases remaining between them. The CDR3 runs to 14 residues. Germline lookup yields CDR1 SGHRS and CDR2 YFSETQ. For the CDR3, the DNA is TGCGCCAGCAGCGATACAGGGCCCCGGGAGACCCAGTACTTC. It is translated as CASSDTGPRETQYF.

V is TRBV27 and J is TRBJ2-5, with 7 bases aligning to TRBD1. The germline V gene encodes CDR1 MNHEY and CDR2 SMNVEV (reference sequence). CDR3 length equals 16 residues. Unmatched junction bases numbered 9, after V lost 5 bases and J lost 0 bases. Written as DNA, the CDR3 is TGTGCCAGCAGTACCTCGGACAGGACGTACCAAGAGACCCAGTACTTC. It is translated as CASSTSDRTYQETQYF.

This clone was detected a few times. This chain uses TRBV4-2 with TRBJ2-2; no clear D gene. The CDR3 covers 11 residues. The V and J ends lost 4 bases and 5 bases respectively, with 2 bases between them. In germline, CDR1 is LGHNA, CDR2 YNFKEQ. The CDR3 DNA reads TGTGCCAGCAGCCTAACCGGGGAGCTGTTTTTT. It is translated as CASSLTGELFF.

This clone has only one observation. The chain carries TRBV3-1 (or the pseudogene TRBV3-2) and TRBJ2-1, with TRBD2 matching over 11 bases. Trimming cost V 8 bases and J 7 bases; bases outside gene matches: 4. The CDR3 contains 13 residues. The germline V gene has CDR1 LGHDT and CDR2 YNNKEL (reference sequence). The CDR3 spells CASGGLAENEQFF. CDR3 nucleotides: TGTGCCAGCGGGGGACTAGCGGAAAATGAGCAGTTCTTC.

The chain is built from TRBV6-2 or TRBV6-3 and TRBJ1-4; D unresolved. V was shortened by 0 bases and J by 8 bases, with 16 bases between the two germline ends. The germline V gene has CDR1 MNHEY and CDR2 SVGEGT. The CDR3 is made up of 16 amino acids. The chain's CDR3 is CASSYSIPQEDEKLFF. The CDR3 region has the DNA TGTGCCAGCAGTTACTCGATTCCCCAAGAGGACGAAAAACTGTTTTTT.

DNA of the CDR3: TGTGCCACCAGTGACACGGGACAGGGGATCCAAGAGACCCAGTACTTC. Its translation is CATSDTGQGIQETQYF. The genes are TRBV24-1 and TRBJ2-5; 10 nucleotides line up with TRBD1. Germline CDR1 reads KGHDR; CDR2 reads SFDVKD. The CDR3 runs to 16 residues. Losses at the gene ends were 4 bases for V and 1 base for J; bases not matched to a gene: 5.

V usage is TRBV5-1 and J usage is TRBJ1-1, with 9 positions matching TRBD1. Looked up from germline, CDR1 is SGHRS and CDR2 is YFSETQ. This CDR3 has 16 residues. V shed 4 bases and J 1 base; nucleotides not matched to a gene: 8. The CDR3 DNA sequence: TGCGCCAGCAGCCTGCCGTTGGGACAGGGGAACACTGAAGCTTTCTTT. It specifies CASSLPLGQGNTEAFF.

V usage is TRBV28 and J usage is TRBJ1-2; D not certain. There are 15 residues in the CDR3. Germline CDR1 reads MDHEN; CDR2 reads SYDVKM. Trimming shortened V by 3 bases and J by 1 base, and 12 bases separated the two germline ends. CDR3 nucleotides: TGTGCCAGCAGTTTTTTTCTGGGATTTAACTATGGCTACACCTTC. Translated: CASSFFLGFNYGYTF.

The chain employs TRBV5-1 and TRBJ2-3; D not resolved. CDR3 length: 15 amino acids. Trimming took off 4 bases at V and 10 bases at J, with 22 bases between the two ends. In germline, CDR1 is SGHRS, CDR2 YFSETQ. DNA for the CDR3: TGCGCCAGCAGCCTCGAGACTGGGGTGCACGATGCGCAGTATTTT. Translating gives CASSLETGVHDAQYF.

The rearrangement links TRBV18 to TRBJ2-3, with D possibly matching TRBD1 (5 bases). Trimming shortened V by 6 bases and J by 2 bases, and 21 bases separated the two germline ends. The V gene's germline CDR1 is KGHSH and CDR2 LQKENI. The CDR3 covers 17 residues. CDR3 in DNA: TGTGCCAGCTCTTCCAGGGTATCCCCACCCCCCACAGATACGCAGTATTTT. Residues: CASSSRVSPPPTDTQYF.

DNA for the CDR3: TGTGCCAGCAGCTTATCAACAACAAATTTCTACGAGCAGTACTTC. This codes for CASSLSTTNFYEQYF. The V gene is TRBV11-2, the J gene TRBJ2-7, with D unclear. The CDR3 consists of 15 residues. The germline gives CDR1 SGHAT, CDR2 FQNNGV. The germline V and J ends were trimmed by 2 bases and 3 bases, with 14 bases remaining between them.

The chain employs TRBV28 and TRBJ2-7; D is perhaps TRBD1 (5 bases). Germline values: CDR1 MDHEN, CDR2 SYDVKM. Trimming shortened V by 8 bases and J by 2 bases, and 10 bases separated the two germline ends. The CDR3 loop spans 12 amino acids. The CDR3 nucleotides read TGTGCCAGCGAAGACAGCACCTACGAGCAGTACTTC. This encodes CASEDSTYEQYF.

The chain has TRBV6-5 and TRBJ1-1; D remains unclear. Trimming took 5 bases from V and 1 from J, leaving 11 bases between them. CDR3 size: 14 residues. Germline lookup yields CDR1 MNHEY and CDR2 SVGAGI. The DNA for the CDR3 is TGTGCCAGCAGTCGCTCCGTGGGGAACACTGAAGCTTTCTTT. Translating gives CASSRSVGNTEAFF.

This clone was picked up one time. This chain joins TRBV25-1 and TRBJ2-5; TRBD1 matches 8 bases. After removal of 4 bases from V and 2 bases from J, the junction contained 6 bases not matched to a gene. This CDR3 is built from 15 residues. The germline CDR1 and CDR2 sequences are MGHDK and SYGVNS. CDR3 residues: CASSARGLVQETQYF. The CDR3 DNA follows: TGTGCCAGCAGTGCCAGGGGGCTCGTTCAAGAGACCCAGTACTTC.

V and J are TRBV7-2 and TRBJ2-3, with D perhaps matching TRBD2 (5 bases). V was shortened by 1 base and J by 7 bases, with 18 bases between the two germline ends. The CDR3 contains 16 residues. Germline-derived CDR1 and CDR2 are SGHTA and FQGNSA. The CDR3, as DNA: TGTGCCAGCAGCTTAGGGAGCGCATCCGGGATGAATACGCAGTATTTT. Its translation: CASSLGSASGMNTQYF.

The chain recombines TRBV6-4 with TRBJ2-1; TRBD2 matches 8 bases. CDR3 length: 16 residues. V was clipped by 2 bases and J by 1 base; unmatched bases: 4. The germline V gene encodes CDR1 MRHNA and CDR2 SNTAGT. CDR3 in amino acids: CASSDRASGSYNEQFF. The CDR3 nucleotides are TGTGCCAGCAGTGACCGGGCTAGCGGGTCCTACAATGAGCAGTTCTTC.

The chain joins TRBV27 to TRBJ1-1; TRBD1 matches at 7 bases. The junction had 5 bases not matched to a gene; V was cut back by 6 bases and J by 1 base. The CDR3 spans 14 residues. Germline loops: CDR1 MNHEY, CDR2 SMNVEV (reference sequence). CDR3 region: CASSRDRENTEAFF. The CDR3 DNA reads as TGTGCCAGCAGCAGAGACAGGGAGAACACTGAAGCTTTCTTT.

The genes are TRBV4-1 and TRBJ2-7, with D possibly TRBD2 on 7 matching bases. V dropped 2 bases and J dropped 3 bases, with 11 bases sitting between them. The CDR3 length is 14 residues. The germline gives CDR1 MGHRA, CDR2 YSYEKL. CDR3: CASSQQGGGYEQYF. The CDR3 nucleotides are TGCGCCAGCAGCCAACAGGGAGGGGGCTACGAGCAGTACTTC.

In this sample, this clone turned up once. The CDR3 bases are TGTGCCAGTAGGCTACTAGCGGGAGGGAAGGATGAGCAGTTCTTC. The encoded protein is CASRLLAGGKDEQFF. The chain has TRBV19 and TRBJ2-1, with TRBD2 matching 13 bases. V shed 6 bases, J shed 8 bases, and the junction held 7 bases outside the gene matches. Germline V CDR1 and CDR2: LNHDA, SQIVND (reference sequence). The CDR3 is 15 residues long.